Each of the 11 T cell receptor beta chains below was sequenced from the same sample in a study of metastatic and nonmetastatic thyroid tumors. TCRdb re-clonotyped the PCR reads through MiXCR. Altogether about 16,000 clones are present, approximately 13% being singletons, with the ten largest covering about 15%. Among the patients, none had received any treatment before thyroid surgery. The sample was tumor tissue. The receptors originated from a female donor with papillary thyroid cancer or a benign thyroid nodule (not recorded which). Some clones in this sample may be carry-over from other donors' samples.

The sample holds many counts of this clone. This CDR3 reads CASQQWNSGNTIYF. Written as DNA, the CDR3 is TGTGCCAGCCAACAGTGGAACTCTGGAAACACCATATATTTT. This chain links TRBV5-5 with TRBJ1-3; the D is unclear. The CDR3 has 14 amino acids. Trimming stripped 7 bases from V and 0 bases from J, with 11 bases between. Germline V gene data show CDR1 as SGHKS and CDR2 as YYEKEE (reference sequence). Combining the CDR3 with reference TRBV5-5 and TRBJ1-3 gives the whole variable domain DAGVTQSPTHLIKTRGQQVTLRCSPISGHKSVSWYQQVLGQGPQFIFQYYEKEERGRGNFPDRFSARQFPNYSSELNVNALLLGDSALYLCASQQWNSGNTIYFGEGSWLTVV.

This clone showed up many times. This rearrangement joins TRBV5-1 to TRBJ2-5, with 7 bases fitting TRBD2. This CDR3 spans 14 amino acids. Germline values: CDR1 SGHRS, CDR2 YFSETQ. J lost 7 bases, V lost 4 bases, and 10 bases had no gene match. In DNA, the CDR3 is TGCGCCAGCAGCCCGGGACTACCTCAGGGGACCCAGTACTTC. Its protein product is CASSPGLPQGTQYF.

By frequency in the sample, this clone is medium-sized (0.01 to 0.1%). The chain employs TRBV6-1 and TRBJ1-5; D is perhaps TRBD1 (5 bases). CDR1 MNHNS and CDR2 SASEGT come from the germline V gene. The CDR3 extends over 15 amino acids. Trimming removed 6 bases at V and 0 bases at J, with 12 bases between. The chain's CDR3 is CASRSGTDSNQPQHF. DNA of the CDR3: TGTGCCAGCAGGTCCGGGACGGATAGCAATCAGCCCCAGCATTTT.

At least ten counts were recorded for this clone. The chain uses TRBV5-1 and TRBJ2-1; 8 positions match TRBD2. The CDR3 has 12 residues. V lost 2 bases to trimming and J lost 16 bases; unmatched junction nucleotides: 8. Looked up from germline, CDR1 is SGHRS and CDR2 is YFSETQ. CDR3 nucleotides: TGCGCCAGCAGCTTCGATAGCGGGGTATCTTTCTTC. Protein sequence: CASSFDSGVSFF.

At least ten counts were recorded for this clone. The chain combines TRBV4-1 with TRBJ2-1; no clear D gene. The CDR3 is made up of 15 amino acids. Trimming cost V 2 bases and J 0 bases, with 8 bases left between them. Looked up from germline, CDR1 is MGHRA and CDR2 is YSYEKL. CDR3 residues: CASSQIPSSYNEQFF. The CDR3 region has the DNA TGCGCCAGCAGCCAAATTCCCAGCTCCTACAATGAGCAGTTCTTC.

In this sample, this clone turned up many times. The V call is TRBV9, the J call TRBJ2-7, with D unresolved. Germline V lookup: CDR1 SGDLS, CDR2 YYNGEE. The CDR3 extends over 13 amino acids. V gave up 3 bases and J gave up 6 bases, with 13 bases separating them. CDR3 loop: CASSAGYGGEQYF. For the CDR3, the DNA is TGTGCCAGCAGCGCAGGATACGGCGGCGAGCAGTACTTC.

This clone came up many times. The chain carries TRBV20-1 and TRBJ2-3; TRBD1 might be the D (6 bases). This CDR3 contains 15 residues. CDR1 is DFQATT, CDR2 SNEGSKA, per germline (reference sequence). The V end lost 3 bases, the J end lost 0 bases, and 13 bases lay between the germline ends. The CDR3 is CSARSGDTSTDTQYF. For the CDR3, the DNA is TGCAGTGCTAGGTCCGGGGACACTAGCACAGATACGCAGTATTTT.

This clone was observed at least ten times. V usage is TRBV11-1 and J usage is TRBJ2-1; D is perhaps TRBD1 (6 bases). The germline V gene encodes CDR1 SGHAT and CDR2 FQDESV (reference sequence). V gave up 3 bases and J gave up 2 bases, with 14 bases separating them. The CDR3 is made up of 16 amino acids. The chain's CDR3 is CASSLEQGNTYNEQFF. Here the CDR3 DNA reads TGTGCCAGCAGCTTGGAACAGGGAAACACCTACAATGAGCAGTTCTTC.

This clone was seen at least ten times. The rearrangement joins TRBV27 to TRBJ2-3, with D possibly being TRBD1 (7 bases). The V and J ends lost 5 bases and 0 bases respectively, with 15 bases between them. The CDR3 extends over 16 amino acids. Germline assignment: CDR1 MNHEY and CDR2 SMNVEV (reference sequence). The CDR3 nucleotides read TGTGCCAGCAGTCTAAGTCAGGGGGGTAGCACAGATACGCAGTATTTT. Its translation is CASSLSQGGSTDTQYF.

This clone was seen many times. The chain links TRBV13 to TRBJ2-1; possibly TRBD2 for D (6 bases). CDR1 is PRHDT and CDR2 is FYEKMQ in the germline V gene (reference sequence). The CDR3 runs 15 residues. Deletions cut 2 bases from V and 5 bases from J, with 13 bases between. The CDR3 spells CASSLSREWDNEQFF. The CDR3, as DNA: TGTGCCAGCAGCTTATCTCGGGAGTGGGACAATGAGCAGTTCTTC.

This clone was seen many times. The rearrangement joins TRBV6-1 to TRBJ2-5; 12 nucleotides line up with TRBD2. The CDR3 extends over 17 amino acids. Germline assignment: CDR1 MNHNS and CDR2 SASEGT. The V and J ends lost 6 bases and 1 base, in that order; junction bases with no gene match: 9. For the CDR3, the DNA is TGTGCCAGCAGAGGACTAGCGGGAATTCCCTCCCAAGAGACCCAGTACTTC. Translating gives CASRGLAGIPSQETQYF.